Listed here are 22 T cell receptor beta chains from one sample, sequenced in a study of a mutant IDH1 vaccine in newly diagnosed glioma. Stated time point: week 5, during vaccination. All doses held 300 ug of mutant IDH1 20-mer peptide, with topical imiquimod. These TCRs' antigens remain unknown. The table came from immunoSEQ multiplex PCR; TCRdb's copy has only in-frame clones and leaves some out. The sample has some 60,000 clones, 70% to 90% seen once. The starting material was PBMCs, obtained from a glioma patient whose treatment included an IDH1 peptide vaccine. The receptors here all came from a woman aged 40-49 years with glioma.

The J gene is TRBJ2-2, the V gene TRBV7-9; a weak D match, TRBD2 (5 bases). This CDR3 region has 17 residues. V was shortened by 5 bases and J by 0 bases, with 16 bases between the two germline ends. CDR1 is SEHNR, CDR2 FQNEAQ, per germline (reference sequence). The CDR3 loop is CASSGLGRAANTGELFF. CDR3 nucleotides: TGTGCCAGCAGCGGGTTAGGGCGGGCAGCGAACACCGGGGAGCTGTTTTTT.

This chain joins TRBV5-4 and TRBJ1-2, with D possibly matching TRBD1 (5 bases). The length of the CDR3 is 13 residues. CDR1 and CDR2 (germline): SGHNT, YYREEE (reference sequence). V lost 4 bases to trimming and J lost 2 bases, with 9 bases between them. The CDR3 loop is CASSITGNYGYTF. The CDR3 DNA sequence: TGTGCCAGCAGCATAACAGGCAACTATGGCTACACCTTC.

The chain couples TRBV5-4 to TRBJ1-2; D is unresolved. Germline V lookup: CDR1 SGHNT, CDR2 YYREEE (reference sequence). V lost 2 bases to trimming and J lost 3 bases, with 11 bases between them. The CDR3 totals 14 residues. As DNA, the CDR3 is TGTGCCAGCAGCTTAAAGGGTGTGGACTATGGCTACACCTTC. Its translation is CASSLKGVDYGYTF. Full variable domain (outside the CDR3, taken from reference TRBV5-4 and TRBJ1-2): ETGVTQSPTHLIKTRGQQVTLRCSSQSGHNTVSWYQQALGQGPQFIFQYYREEENGRGNFPPRFSGLQFPNYSSELNVNALELDDSALYLCASSLKGVDYGYTFGSGTRLTVV.

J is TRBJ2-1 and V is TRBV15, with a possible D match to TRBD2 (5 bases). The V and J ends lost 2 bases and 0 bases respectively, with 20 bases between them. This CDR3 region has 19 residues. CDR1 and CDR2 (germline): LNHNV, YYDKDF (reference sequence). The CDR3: CATSRKGARRASSYNEQFF. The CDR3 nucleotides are TGTGCCACCAGCAGAAAGGGTGCTAGGCGGGCAAGCTCCTACAATGAGCAGTTCTTC.

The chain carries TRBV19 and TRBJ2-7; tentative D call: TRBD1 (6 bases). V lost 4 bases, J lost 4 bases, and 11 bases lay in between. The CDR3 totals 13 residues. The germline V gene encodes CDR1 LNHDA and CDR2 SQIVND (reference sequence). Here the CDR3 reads CASSTGQGYEQYF. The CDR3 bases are TGTGCCAGTAGTACGGGGCAGGGGTACGAGCAGTACTTC. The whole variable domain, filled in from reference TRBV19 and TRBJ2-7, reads DGGITQSPKYLFRKEGQNVTLSCEQNLNHDAMYWYRQDPGQGLRLIYYSQIVNDFQKGDIAEGYSVSREKKESFPLTVTSAQKNPTAFYLCASSTGQGYEQYFGPGTRLTVT.

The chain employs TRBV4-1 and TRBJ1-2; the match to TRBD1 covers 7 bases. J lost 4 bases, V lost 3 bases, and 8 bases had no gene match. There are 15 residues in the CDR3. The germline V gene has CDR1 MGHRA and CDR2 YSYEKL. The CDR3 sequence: CASSHPGQALYGYTF. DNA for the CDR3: TGCGCCAGCAGCCACCCCGGACAGGCCCTCTATGGCTACACCTTC.

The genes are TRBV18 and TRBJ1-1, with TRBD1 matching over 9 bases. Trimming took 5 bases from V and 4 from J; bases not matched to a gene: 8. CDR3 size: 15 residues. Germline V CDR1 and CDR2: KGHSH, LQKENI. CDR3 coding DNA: TGTGCCAGCTCAACTCAACAGGGACAGGGCACTGAAGCTTTCTTT. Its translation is CASSTQQGQGTEAFF.

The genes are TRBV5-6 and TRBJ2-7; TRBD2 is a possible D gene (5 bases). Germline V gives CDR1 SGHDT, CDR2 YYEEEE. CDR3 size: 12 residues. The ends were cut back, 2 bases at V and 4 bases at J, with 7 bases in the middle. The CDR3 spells CASSFPGYEQYF. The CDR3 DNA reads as TGTGCCAGCAGCTTTCCGGGGTACGAGCAGTACTTC.

CDR3 loop: CASSDAGTPIYEQYF. The DNA for the CDR3 is TGTGCCAGCAGTGACGCCGGGACACCGATCTACGAGCAGTACTTC. This sequence joins TRBV2 and TRBJ2-7; D might be TRBD1 (6 bases). Per the germline V gene, CDR1 is SNHLY and CDR2 is FYNNEI. V was pared by 3 bases and J by 3 bases, with 15 bases between. The CDR3 has 15 residues.

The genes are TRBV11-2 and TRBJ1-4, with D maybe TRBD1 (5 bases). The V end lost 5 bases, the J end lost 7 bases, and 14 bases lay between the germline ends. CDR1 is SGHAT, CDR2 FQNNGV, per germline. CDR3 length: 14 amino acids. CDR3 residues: CASSPGAGGEKLFF. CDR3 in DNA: TGTGCCAGCAGCCCCGGGGCAGGAGGTGAAAAACTGTTTTTT.

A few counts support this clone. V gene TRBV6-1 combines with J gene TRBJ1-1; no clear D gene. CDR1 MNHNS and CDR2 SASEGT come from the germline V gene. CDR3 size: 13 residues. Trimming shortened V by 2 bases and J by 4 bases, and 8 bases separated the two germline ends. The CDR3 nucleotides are TGTGCCAGCAGTGAACCAGGTAGCACTGAAGCTTTCTTT. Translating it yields CASSEPGSTEAFF.

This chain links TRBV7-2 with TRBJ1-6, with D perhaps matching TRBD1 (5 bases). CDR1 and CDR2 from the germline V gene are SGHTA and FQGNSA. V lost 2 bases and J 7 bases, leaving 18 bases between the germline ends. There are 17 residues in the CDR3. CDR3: CASSLSVGGHSNSPLHF. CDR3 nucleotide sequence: TGTGCCAGCAGCTTAAGCGTCGGAGGACATTCGAATTCACCCCTCCACTTT.

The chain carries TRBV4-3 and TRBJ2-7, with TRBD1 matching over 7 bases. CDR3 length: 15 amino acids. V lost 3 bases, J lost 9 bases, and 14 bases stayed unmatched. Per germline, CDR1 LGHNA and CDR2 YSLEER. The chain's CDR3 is CASSQGDSGNRRQYF. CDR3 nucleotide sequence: TGCGCCAGCAGCCAGGGGGACAGCGGAAACCGGAGGCAGTACTTC.

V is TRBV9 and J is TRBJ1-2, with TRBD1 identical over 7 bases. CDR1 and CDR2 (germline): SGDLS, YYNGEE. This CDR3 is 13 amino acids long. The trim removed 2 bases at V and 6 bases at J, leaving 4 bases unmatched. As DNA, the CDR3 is TGTGCCAGCAGCGTCAGACAGGGCCATGGCTACACCTTC. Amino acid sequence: CASSVRQGHGYTF.

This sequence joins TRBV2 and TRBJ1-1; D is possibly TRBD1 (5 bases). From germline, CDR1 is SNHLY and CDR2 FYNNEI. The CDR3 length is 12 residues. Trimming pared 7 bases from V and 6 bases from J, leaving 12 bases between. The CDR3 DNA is TGTGCCAGCATGGGCGGGGCGGCTGAAGCTTTCTTT. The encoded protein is CASMGGAAEAFF.

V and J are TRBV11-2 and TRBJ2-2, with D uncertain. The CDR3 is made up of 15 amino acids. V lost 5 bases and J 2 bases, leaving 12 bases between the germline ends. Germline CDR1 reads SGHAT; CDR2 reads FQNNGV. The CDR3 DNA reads TGTGCCAGCAGCCCAACAGAAACCAACACCGGGGAGCTGTTTTTT. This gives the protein CASSPTETNTGELFF.

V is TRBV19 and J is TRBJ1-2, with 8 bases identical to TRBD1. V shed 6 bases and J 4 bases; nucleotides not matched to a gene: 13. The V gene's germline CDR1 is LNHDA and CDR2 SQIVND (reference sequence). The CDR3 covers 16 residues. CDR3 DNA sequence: TGTGCCAGTAGGACGACAGGGGAGTATTGGGGCTATGGCTACACCTTC. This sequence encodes CASRTTGEYWGYGYTF.

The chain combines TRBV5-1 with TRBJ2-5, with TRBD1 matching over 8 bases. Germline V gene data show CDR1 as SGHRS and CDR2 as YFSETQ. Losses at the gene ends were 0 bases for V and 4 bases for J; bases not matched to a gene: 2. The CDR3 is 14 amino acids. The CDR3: CASSLAGQGETQYF. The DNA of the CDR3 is TGCGCCAGCAGCTTGGCCGGACAGGGAGAGACCCAGTACTTC.

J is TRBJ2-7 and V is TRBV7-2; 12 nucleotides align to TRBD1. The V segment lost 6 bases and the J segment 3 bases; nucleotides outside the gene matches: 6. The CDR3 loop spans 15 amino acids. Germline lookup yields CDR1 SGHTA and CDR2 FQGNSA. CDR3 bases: TGTGCCAGCAGTCCCGGGACAGGGGGCTTCTACGAGCAGTACTTC. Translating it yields CASSPGTGGFYEQYF. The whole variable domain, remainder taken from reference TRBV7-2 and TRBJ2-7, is GAGVSQSPSNKVTEKGKDVELRCDPISGHTALYWYRQSLGQGLEFLIYFQGNSAPDKSGLPSDRFSAERTGGSVSTLTIQRTQQEDSAVYLCASSPGTGGFYEQYFGPGTRLTVT.

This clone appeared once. Here the CDR3 reads CASSDRGLYEQYF. CDR3 nucleotides: TGTGCCAGCAGCGACAGGGGGCTCTACGAGCAGTACTTC. The rearrangement joins TRBV2 to TRBJ2-7, with 10 bases fitting TRBD1. The CDR3 has 13 amino acids. The V and J ends lost 6 bases and 3 bases, in that order; junction bases with no gene match: 2. Germline V CDR1 and CDR2: SNHLY, FYNNEI.

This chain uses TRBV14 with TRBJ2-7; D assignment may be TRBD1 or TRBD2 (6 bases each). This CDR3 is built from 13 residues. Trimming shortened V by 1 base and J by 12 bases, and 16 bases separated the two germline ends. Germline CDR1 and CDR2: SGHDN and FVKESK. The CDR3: CASSQALGGARYF. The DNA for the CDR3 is TGTGCCAGCAGCCAAGCTCTCGGGGGCGCGCGGTACTTC.

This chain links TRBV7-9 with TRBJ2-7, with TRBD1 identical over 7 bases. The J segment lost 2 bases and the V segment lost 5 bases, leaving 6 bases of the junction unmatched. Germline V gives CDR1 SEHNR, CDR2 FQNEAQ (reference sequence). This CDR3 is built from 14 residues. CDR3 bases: TGTGCCAGCAGCCCAAGGACAGGCCCCTACGAGCAGTACTTC. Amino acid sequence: CASSPRTGPYEQYF. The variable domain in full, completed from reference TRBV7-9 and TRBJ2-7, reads DTGVSQNPRHKITKRGQNVTFRCDPISEHNRLYWYRQTLGQGPEFLTYFQNEAQLEKSRLLSDRFSAERPKGSFSTLEIQRTEQGDSAMYLCASSPRTGPYEQYFGPGTRLTVT.